The 3 T cell receptor beta chains below were found in one sample sequenced in a study of blood T cell repertoires in COVID-19. Profiling relied on immunoSEQ multiplex PCR, and the TCRdb table lists in-frame clones only, not all of them. Of 55,000 to 60,000 clones in the sample, 76% were seen once. Sequenced sample: peripheral blood. These receptors were collected from a man in his forties or fifties with active or convalescent COVID-19.

The rearrangement joins TRBV19 to TRBJ1-5; D is possibly TRBD1 (6 bases). Looked up from germline, CDR1 is LNHDA and CDR2 is SQIVND (reference sequence). V lost 8 bases to trimming and J lost 0 bases, with 14 bases between them. The CDR3 runs to 15 residues. CDR3 DNA sequence: TGTGCCAGTCAAATACAGGGATATAGCAATCAGCCCCAGCATTTT. Encoded protein: CASQIQGYSNQPQHF. The full variable domain, in which reference TRBV19 and TRBJ1-5 provide the parts outside the CDR3, is DGGITQSPKYLFRKEGQNVTLSCEQNLNHDAMYWYRQDPGQGLRLIYYSQIVNDFQKGDIAEGYSVSREKKESFPLTVTSAQKNPTAFYLCASQIQGYSNQPQHFGDGTRLSIL.

The chain links TRBV3-1 (or the pseudogene TRBV3-2) to TRBJ1-4, with TRBD1 identical over 9 bases. The CDR3 spans 15 residues. The J segment lost 6 bases and the V segment lost 3 bases, leaving 5 bases of the junction unmatched. Germline lookup yields CDR1 LGHDT and CDR2 YNNKEL (reference sequence). The CDR3 DNA follows: TGTGCCAGCAGCCAGGAGACAGGGGGGGATGAAAAACTGTTTTTT. It codes for CASSQETGGDEKLFF.

This chain links TRBV21-1 with TRBJ2-5; no DNA check was done on the table's D call, TRBD1. TRBV21-1 is listed as a pseudogene. This CDR3 contains 15 residues. The CDR3 DNA reads as TGTGCCAGCAGCCCTCGAGACAGGGCCCAAGAGACCCAGTACTTC. Translating it yields CASSPRDRAQETQYF.